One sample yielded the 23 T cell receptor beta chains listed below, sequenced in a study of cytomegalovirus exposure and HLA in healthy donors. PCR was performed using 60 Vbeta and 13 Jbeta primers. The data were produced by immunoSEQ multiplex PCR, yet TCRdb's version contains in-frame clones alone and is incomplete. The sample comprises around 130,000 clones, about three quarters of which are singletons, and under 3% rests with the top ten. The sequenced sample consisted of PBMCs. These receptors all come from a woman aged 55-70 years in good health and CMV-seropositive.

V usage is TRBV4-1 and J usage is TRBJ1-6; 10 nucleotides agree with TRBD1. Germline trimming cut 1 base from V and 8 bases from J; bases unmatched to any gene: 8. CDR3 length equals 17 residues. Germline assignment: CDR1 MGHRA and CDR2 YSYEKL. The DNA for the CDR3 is TGCGCCAGCAGCCAAGCTCCCGGACAGGGGGTAGATTCACCCCTCCACTTT. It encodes CASSQAPGQGVDSPLHF.

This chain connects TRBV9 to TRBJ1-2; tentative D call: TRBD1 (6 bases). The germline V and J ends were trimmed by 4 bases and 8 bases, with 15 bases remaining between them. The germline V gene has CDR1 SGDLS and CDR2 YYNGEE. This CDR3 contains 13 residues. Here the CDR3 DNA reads TGTGCCAGCAGCCCGACAGGCGGACGAGGCTACACCTTC. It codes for CASSPTGGRGYTF.

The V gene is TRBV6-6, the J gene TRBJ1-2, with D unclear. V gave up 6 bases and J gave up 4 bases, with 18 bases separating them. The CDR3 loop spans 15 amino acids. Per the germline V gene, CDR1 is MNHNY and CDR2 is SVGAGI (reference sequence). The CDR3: CASRSDPVRGYGYTF. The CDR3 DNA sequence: TGTGCCAGCAGATCGGATCCGGTTAGAGGCTATGGCTACACCTTC.

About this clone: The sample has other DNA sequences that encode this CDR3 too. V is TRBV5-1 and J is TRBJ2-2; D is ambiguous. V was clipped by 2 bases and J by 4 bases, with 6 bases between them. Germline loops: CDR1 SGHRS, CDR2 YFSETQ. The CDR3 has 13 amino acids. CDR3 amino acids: CASSLESTGELFF. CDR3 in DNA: TGCGCCAGCAGCTTAGAGAGCACCGGGGAGCTGTTTTTT. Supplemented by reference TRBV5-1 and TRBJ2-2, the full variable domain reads KAGVTQTPRYLIKTRGQQVTLSCSPISGHRSVSWYQQTPGQGLQFLFEYFSETQRNKGNFPGRFSGRQFSNSRSEMNVSTLELGDSALYLCASSLESTGELFFGEGSRLTVL.

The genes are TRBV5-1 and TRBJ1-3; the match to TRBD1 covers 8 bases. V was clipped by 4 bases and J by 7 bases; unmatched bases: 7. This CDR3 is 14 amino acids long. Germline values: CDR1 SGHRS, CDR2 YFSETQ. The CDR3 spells CASSPRTGINTIYF. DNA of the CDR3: TGCGCCAGCAGCCCCCGGACAGGGATCAACACCATATATTTT.

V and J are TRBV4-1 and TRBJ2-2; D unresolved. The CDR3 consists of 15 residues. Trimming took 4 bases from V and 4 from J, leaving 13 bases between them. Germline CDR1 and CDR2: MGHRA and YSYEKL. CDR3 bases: TGCGCCAGCAGCCCACAGATCTCCTTCACCGGGGAGCTGTTTTTT. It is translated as CASSPQISFTGELFF.

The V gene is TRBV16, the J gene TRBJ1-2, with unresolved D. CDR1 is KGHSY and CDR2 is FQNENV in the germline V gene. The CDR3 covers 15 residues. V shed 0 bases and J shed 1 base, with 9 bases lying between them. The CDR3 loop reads CASSQSGSINYGYTF. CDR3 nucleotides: TGTGCCAGCAGCCAATCGGGCAGCATTAACTATGGCTACACCTTC.

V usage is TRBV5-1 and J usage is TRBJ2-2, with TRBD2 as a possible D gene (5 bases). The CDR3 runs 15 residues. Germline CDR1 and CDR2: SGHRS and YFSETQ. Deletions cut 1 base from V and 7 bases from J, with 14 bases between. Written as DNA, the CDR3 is TGCGCCAGCAGCTTGAACCTTCCCGAGGGCGGGGAGCTGTTTTTT. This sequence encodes CASSLNLPEGGELFF.

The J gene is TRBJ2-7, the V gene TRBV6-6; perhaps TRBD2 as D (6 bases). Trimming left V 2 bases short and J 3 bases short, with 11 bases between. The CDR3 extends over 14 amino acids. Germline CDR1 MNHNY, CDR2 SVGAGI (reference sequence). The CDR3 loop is CASSYPAGHYEQYF. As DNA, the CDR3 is TGTGCCAGCAGTTACCCGGCGGGGCACTACGAGCAGTACTTC.

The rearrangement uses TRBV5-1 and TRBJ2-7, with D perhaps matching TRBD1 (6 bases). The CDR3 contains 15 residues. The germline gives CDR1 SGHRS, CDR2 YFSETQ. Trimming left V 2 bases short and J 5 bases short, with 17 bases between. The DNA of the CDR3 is TGCGCCAGCAGCTTAGGACAGAACCTCCTCCACGAGCAGTACTTC. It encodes CASSLGQNLLHEQYF.

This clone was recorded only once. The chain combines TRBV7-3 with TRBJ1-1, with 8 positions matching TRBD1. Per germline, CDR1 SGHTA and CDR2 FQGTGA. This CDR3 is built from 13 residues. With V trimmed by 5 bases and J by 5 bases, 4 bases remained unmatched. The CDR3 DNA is TGTGCCAGCAGCGACAGGGGAGGGACTGAAGCTTTCTTT. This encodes CASSDRGGTEAFF.

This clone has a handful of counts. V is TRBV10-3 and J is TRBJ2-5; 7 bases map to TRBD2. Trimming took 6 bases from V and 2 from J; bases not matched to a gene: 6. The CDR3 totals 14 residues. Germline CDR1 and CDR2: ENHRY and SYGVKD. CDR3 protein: CAISAAGVQETQYF. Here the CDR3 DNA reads TGTGCCATCAGCGCCGCGGGGGTTCAAGAGACCCAGTACTTC.

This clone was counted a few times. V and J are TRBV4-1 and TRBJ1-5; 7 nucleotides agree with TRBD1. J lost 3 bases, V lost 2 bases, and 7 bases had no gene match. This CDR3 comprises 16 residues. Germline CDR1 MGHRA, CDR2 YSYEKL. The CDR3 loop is CASSQSPTGINQPQHF. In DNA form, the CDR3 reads TGCGCCAGCAGCCAATCTCCGACAGGGATCAATCAGCCCCAGCATTTT.

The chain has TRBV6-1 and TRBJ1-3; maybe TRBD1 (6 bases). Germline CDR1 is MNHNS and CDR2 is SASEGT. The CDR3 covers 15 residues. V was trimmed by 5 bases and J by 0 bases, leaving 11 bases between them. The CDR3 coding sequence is TGTGCCAGCAGTAAGGGGGGGACCTCTGGAAACACCATATATTTT. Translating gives CASSKGGTSGNTIYF.

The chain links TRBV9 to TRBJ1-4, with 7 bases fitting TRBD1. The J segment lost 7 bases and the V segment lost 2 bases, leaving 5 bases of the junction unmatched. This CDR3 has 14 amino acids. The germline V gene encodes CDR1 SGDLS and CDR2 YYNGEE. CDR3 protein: CASSVQQGGEKLFF. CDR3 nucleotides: TGTGCCAGCAGCGTCCAGCAGGGGGGTGAAAAACTGTTTTTT.

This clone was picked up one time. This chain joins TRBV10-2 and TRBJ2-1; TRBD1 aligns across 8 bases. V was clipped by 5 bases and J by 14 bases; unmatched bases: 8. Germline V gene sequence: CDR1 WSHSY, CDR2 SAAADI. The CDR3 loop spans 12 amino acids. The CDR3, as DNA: TGCGCCAGCAGTCAGGACAGGGCATATAAGTTCTTC. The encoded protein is CASSQDRAYKFF.

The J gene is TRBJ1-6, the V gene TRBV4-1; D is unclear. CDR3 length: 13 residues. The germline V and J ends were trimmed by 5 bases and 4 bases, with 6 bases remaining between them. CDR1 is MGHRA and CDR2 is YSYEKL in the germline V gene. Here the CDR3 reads CASSDSYNSPLHF. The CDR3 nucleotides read TGCGCCAGCAGCGACTCTTATAATTCACCCCTCCACTTT.

The CDR3 region is CASSPSSRGSNTGELFF. The CDR3 region has the DNA TGTGCCAGCTCACCTTCGTCCCGGGGTTCGAACACCGGGGAGCTGTTTTTT. The rearrangement joins TRBV18 to TRBJ2-2, with a weak D call TRBD2 (5 bases). Trimming cost V 3 bases and J 0 bases, with 14 bases left between them. From germline, CDR1 is KGHSH and CDR2 LQKENI. This CDR3 is 17 amino acids long. The whole variable domain, remainder taken from reference TRBV18 and TRBJ2-2, is NAGVMQNPRHLVRRRGQEARLRCSPMKGHSHVYWYRQLPEEGLKFMVYLQKENIIDESGMPKERFSAEFPKEGPSILRIQQVVRGDSAAYFCASSPSSRGSNTGELFFGEGSRLTVL.

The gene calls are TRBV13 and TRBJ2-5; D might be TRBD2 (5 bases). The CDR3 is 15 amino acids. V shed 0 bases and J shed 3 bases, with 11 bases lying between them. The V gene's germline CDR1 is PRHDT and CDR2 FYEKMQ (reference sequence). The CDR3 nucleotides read TGTGCCAGCAGCTTAGGCCCGCGGGCAGAAGAGACCCAGTACTTC. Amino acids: CASSLGPRAEETQYF.

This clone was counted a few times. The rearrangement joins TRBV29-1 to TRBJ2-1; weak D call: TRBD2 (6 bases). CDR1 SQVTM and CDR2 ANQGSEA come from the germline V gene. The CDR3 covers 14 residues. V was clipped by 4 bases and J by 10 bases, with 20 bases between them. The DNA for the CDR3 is TGCAGCGTTGTGGGGGGACGGCCTACAGGCGAGCAGTTCTTC. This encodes CSVVGGRPTGEQFF.

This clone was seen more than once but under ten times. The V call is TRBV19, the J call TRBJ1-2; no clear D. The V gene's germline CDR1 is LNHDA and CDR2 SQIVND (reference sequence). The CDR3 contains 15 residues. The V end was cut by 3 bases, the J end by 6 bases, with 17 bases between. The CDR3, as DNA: TGTGCCAGTAGTATTACTTACCCGCCGGGTGATGGCTACACCTTC. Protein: CASSITYPPGDGYTF.

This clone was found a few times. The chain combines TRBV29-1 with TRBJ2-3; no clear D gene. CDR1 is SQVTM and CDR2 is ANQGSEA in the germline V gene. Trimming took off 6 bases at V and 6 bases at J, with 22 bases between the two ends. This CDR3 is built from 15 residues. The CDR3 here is CSVDPTRRLSDTQYF. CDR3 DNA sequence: TGCAGCGTCGATCCGACAAGGCGTCTATCTGATACGCAGTATTTT.

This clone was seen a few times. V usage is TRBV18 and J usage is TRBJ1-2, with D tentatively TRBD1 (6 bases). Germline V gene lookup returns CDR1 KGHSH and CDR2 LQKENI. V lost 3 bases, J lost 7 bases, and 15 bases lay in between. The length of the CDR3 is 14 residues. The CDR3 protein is CASSPGQGPVGYTF. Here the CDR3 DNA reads TGTGCCAGCTCACCGGGGCAGGGGCCAGTTGGCTACACCTTC. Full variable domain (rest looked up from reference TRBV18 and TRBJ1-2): NAGVMQNPRHLVRRRGQEARLRCSPMKGHSHVYWYRQLPEEGLKFMVYLQKENIIDESGMPKERFSAEFPKEGPSILRIQQVVRGDSAAYFCASSPGQGPVGYTFGSGTRLTVV.